A single sample is the source of the 10 T cell receptor beta chains below, sequenced in a study of pediatric ulcerative colitis. One to two pinch biopsies were taken from the rectum during colonoscopy. Method: immunoSEQ multiplex PCR; TCRdb's copy keeps in-frame clones and lacks some. The sample records 35,000 or so clones, less than 80% being singletons. The sequencing input was gut tissue. These receptors were taken from a boy aged 10-17 years with moderate ulcerative colitis.

Only a few counts were recorded for this clone. This chain uses TRBV29-1 with TRBJ2-2; perhaps TRBD2 as D (6 bases). The length of the CDR3 is 15 residues. CDR1 SQVTM and CDR2 ANQGSEA come from the germline V gene. The V end lost 0 bases, the J end lost 6 bases, and 14 bases lay between the germline ends. In DNA, the CDR3 is TGCAGCGTTGAAGATCGGGGGAAGGGAGCCGGGGAGCTGTTTTTT. It is translated as CSVEDRGKGAGELFF.

V usage is TRBV7-9 and J usage is TRBJ2-1; tentative D call: TRBD2 (5 bases). CDR3 size: 13 residues. CDR1 is SEHNR, CDR2 FQNEAQ, per germline (reference sequence). V lost 8 bases, J lost 4 bases, and 12 bases lay in between. CDR3 coding DNA: TGTGCCAGCCCCCCGGCGGGTTACAATGAGCAGTTCTTC. Translating gives CASPPAGYNEQFF. The full variable domain, in which reference TRBV7-9 and TRBJ2-1 provide the parts outside the CDR3, is DTGVSQNPRHKITKRGQNVTFRCDPISEHNRLYWYRQTLGQGPEFLTYFQNEAQLEKSRLLSDRFSAERPKGSFSTLEIQRTEQGDSAMYLCASPPAGYNEQFFGPGTRLTVL.

The rearrangement links TRBV19 to TRBJ2-3, with D perhaps TRBD2 (5 bases). The CDR3 has 15 residues. The germline V gene encodes CDR1 LNHDA and CDR2 SQIVND (reference sequence). V lost 7 bases and J 6 bases, leaving 20 bases between the germline ends. The CDR3 DNA is TGTGCCAGTACCCCCCCTGGAGGACGCAAGGATACGCAGTATTTT. This codes for CASTPPGGRKDTQYF. Based on the CDR3 plus reference TRBV19 and TRBJ2-3, the full variable domain is DGGITQSPKYLFRKEGQNVTLSCEQNLNHDAMYWYRQDPGQGLRLIYYSQIVNDFQKGDIAEGYSVSREKKESFPLTVTSAQKNPTAFYLCASTPPGGRKDTQYFGPGTRLTVL.

The chain has TRBV2 and TRBJ2-3; D ambiguous. The CDR3 is 16 amino acids. Germline-derived CDR1 and CDR2 are SNHLY and FYNNEI. Deletions cut 7 bases from V and 2 bases from J, with 19 bases between. The CDR3 region is CASKPPGNGYTDTQYF. The CDR3 DNA reads TGTGCCAGCAAGCCCCCAGGCAACGGATACACAGATACGCAGTATTTT.

The chain joins TRBV5-6 to TRBJ2-7; D is perhaps TRBD2 (6 bases). Germline V gene sequence: CDR1 SGHDT, CDR2 YYEEEE. V lost 1 base and J 3 bases, leaving 11 bases between the germline ends. CDR3 length: 14 residues. CDR3 sequence: CASSLWRVNYEQYF. CDR3 DNA sequence: TGTGCCAGCAGCTTGTGGAGGGTTAACTACGAGCAGTACTTC.

The genes are TRBV5-6 and TRBJ2-7; D gene unclear. The CDR3 is 12 amino acids. Trimming removed 4 bases at V and 1 base at J, with 6 bases between. Per the germline V gene, CDR1 is SGHDT and CDR2 is YYEEEE. Written as DNA, the CDR3 is TGTGCCAGCAGCCGAACATCCTACGAGCAGTACTTC. It translates to CASSRTSYEQYF.

This clone has just a few counts. The chain employs TRBV7-2 and TRBJ2-2, with TRBD1 identical over 10 bases. CDR1 and CDR2 (germline): SGHTA, FQGNSA. The CDR3 has 16 residues. V trimming: 8 bases; J trimming: 4 bases; junction bases outside the gene matches: 10. The CDR3 is CASREGWTGGTGELFF. Here the CDR3 DNA reads TGTGCCAGCCGAGAGGGTTGGACAGGGGGCACCGGGGAGCTGTTTTTT.

The chain uses TRBV6-1 and TRBJ1-4; the D gene is possibly TRBD1 (5 bases). Germline CDR1 MNHNS, CDR2 SASEGT. The CDR3 runs to 14 residues. The V end lost 11 bases, the J end lost 8 bases, and 21 bases lay between the germline ends. The CDR3 DNA reads as TGTGCCTCTTCATTCGGGACCCCGCGGGAAAAACTGTTTTTT. It encodes CASSFGTPREKLFF.

The chain combines TRBV6-5 with TRBJ1-3; no definite D call. Trimming removed 2 bases at V and 0 bases at J, with 8 bases between. Per germline, CDR1 MNHEY and CDR2 SVGAGI. The CDR3 sequence is 15 residues long. The CDR3 DNA sequence: TGTGCCAGCAGTTACGACACAGCCTCTGGAAACACCATATATTTT. Its translation is CASSYDTASGNTIYF.

The rearrangement joins TRBV25-1 to TRBJ2-7; D possibly corresponds to TRBD1 (5 bases). Germline V gene sequence: CDR1 MGHDK, CDR2 SYGVNS. The CDR3 has 11 amino acids. CDR3 region: CGLVGQGEQYF. CDR3 in DNA: TGTGGATTAGTGGGGCAAGGCGAGCAGTACTTC.